The clone carrying this T cell receptor (beta chain) was seen many times. Specified time point: after trial treatment. Sample treatment: LDRT plus nivolumab, ipilimumab, low-dose cyclophosphamide and aspirin (RACIN trial). This sample was taken from a study of low-dose radiotherapy and immunotherapy resistance in tumors. Whole-study context: Cyclophosphamide was given intravenously at 200 mg/m2 every two weeks, and each dose came one day before radiation and immunotherapy.

TRAV- and TRBV-specific primers primed first-strand cDNA, covering alpha and beta chains. PCR amplification of the TCRs was performed with Phusion for 20 to 25 PCR cycles, and it relied on a constant-region primer together with a V-primer adapter. MiXCR was run by TCRdb on the reads, yielding one entry per CDR3 protein. The sample records around 80,000 distinct CDR3 sequences, about 17% being singletons. The CDR3 covers 18 residues. V was pared by 0 bases and J by 2 bases, with 11 bases of the junction left unmatched. Germline-derived CDR1 and CDR2 are MNHEY and SVGAGI. This material consisted of PBMCs, taken after low-dose radiotherapy plus immunotherapy. This chain joins TRBV6-5 and TRBJ2-3; 7 bases agree with TRBD2. The sequence derives from a male donor with prostate cancer. The CDR3 is CASSYSSGASIFTDTQYF. The DNA of the CDR3 is TGTGCCAGCAGTTACTCAAGCGGGGCGTCGATTTTCACAGATACGCAGTATTTT.